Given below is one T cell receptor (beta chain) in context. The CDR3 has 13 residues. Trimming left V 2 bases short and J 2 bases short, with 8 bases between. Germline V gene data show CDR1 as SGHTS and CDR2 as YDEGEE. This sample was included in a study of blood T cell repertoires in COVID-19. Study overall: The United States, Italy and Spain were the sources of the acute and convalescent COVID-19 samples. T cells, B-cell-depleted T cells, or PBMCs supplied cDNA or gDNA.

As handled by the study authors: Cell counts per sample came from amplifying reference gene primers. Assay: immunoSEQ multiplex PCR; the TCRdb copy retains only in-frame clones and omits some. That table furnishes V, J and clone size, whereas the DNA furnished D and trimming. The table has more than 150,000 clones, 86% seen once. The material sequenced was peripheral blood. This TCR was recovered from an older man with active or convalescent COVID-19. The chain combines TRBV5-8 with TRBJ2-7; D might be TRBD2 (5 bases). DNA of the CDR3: TGTGCCAGCAGCTTTTCGGGGACCTACGAGCAGTACTTC. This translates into CASSFSGTYEQYF.